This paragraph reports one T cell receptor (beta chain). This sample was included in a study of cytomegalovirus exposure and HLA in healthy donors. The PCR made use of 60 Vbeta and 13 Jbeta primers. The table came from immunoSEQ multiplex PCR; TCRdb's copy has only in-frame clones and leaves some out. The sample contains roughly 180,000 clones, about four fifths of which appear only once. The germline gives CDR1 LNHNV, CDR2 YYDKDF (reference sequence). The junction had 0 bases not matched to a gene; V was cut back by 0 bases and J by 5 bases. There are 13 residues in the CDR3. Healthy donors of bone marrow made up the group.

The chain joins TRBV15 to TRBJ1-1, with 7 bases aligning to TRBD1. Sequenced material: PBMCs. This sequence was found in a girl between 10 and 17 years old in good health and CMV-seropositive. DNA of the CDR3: TGTGCCACCAGCAGAGAGACAGGGACTGAAGCTTTCTTT. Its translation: CATSRETGTEAFF.